The 12 T cell receptor beta chains presented below share a single source sample, sequenced in a study of OX40 agonist ivuxolimab in advanced cancers. Produced via immunoSEQ multiplex PCR; TCRdb's table is partial and in-frame only. Of 80,000 to 100,000 clones in the sample, roughly 94% were seen once. Sequencing was performed on CD4+ or CD8+ T cells sorted from blood, taken in a trial of the OX40 agonist ivuxolimab. All receptors come from an adult with an advanced solid tumor such as melanoma, head and neck, liver or kidney cancer.

V usage is TRBV7-9 and J usage is TRBJ1-1; D may be TRBD1 (6 bases). CDR3 length: 14 amino acids. Looked up from germline, CDR1 is SEHNR and CDR2 is FQNEAQ (reference sequence). V shed 10 bases and J shed 2 bases, with 17 bases lying between them. CDR3 in amino acids: CAINGGRVNTEAFF. The DNA for the CDR3 is TGTGCCATTAATGGGGGCAGGGTCAACACTGAAGCTTTCTTT. The variable domain in full, with the rest retrieved from reference TRBV7-9 and TRBJ1-1, is DTGVSQNPRHKITKRGQNVTFRCDPISEHNRLYWYRQTLGQGPEFLTYFQNEAQLEKSRLLSDRFSAERPKGSFSTLEIQRTEQGDSAMYLCAINGGRVNTEAFFGQGTRLTVV.

The V call is TRBV18, the J call TRBJ2-3, with D maybe TRBD2 (6 bases). The CDR3 spans 12 residues. CDR1 is KGHSH and CDR2 is LQKENI in the germline V gene. The germline V and J ends were trimmed by 3 bases and 6 bases, with 7 bases remaining between them. CDR3 DNA sequence: TGTGCCAGCTCACCCGGAGGGGATACGCAGTATTTT. Amino acids: CASSPGGDTQYF. The variable domain in full, completed from reference TRBV18 and TRBJ2-3, reads NAGVMQNPRHLVRRRGQEARLRCSPMKGHSHVYWYRQLPEEGLKFMVYLQKENIIDESGMPKERFSAEFPKEGPSILRIQQVVRGDSAAYFCASSPGGDTQYFGPGTRLTVL.

The genes are TRBV28 and TRBJ2-3, with 8 bases matching TRBD2. Germline values: CDR1 MDHEN, CDR2 SYDVKM. This CDR3 is built from 16 residues. V was clipped by 4 bases and J by 2 bases; unmatched bases: 8. The CDR3 loop reads CASSSTGTRFTDTQYF. In DNA form, the CDR3 reads TGTGCCAGCAGTTCCACCGGGACTAGATTCACAGATACGCAGTATTTT.

The CDR3 DNA is TGTGCCAGCAGCACCCGGACTAGCAACGAGCAGTACTTC. Its translation: CASSTRTSNEQYF. The rearrangement links TRBV7-8 to TRBJ2-7, with 8 bases lining up with TRBD2. This CDR3 is built from 13 residues. Germline trimming cut 5 bases from V and 5 bases from J; bases unmatched to any gene: 5. Germline-derived CDR1 and CDR2 are SGHVS and FQNEAQ. Filled out from reference TRBV7-8 and TRBJ2-7, the complete variable domain reads GAGVSQSPRYKVAKRGQDVALRCDPISGHVSLFWYQQALGQGPEFLTYFQNEAQLDKSGLPSDRFFAERPEGSVSTLKIQRTQQEDSAVYLCASSTRTSNEQYFGPGTRLTVT.

This chain uses TRBV27 with TRBJ2-3; 9 bases agree with TRBD2. V trimming: 6 bases; J trimming: 1 base; junction bases outside the gene matches: 2. This CDR3 is 14 amino acids long. CDR1 MNHEY and CDR2 SMNVEV come from the germline V gene (reference sequence). CDR3 amino acids: CASSRLAGTDTQYF. CDR3 coding DNA: TGTGCCAGCAGCCGACTAGCGGGCACAGATACGCAGTATTTT.

The chain has TRBV5-1 and TRBJ1-1; TRBD1 aligns across 7 bases. The CDR3 length is 15 residues. V was clipped by 1 base and J by 1 base; unmatched bases: 4. Per the germline V gene, CDR1 is SGHRS and CDR2 is YFSETQ. The CDR3 DNA is TGCGCCAGCAGCTTGTTCGAGGGGGCGAACACTGAAGCTTTCTTT. Protein: CASSLFEGANTEAFF.

This clone came up a few times. V is TRBV19 and J is TRBJ1-1; TRBD1 matches at 8 bases. The CDR3 is 15 amino acids. Germline trimming cut 6 bases from V and 1 base from J; bases unmatched to any gene: 7. In germline, CDR1 is LNHDA, CDR2 SQIVND (reference sequence). CDR3: CASRMQGAKNTEAFF. DNA of the CDR3: TGTGCCAGTAGGATGCAGGGGGCCAAGAACACTGAAGCTTTCTTT.

This clone appeared a single time. This chain joins TRBV30 and TRBJ2-7, with D hard to call. Trimming pared 8 bases from V and 5 bases from J, leaving 16 bases between. In germline, CDR1 is GTSNPN, CDR2 SVGIG (reference sequence). This CDR3 contains 12 residues. CDR3 in amino acids: CAGKDRKHEQYF. The CDR3 DNA sequence: TGTGCCGGAAAGGACCGGAAACACGAGCAGTACTTC.

V is TRBV7-2 and J is TRBJ1-1; tentative D call: TRBD1 (6 bases). Germline V gives CDR1 SGHTA, CDR2 FQGNSA. The CDR3 runs to 14 residues. Trimming shortened V by 3 bases and J by 0 bases, and 8 bases separated the two germline ends. The CDR3 DNA reads as TGTGCCAGCAGCTTTTCAGGGGTGAACACTGAAGCTTTCTTT. Translating gives CASSFSGVNTEAFF.

The rearrangement uses TRBV6-5 and TRBJ1-2; 8 nucleotides line up with TRBD1. The junction had 5 bases not matched to a gene; V was cut back by 5 bases and J by 3 bases. There are 14 residues in the CDR3. The germline V gene has CDR1 MNHEY and CDR2 SVGAGI. DNA for the CDR3: TGTGCCAGCAGTCCGACAGGGGTCGACTATGGCTACACCTTC. Translated: CASSPTGVDYGYTF.

Here the CDR3 DNA reads TGTGCCAGCCTCTTGGTAGGGGCGAATAACCACAATGAGCAGTTCTTC. This sequence encodes CASLLVGANNHNEQFF. The genes are TRBV28 and TRBJ2-1; weak D call: TRBD1 (5 bases). The V and J ends lost 8 bases and 5 bases respectively, with 22 bases between them. Germline loops: CDR1 MDHEN, CDR2 SYDVKM. This CDR3 is 16 amino acids long.

The rearrangement links TRBV10-3 to TRBJ2-7; 10 nucleotides align to TRBD2. The CDR3 spans 15 residues. From germline, CDR1 is ENHRY and CDR2 SYGVKD. The V segment lost 4 bases and the J segment 3 bases; nucleotides outside the gene matches: 6. CDR3 nucleotide sequence: TGTGCCATCAGTGTATCCACTAGCGGGGACTACGAGCAGTACTTC. This gives the protein CAISVSTSGDYEQYF.